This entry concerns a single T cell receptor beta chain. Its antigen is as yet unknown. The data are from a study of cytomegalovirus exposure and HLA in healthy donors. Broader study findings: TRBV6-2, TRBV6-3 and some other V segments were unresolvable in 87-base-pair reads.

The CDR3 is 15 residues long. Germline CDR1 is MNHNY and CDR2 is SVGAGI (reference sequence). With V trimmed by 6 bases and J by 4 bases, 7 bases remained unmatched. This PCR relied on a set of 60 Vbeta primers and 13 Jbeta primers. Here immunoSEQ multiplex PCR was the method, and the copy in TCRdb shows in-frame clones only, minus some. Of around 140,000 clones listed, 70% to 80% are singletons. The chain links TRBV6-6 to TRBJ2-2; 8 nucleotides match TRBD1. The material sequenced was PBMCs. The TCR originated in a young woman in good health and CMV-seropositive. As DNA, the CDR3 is TGTGCCAGCAGAGCCGGGACAGGAATCACCGGGGAGCTGTTTTTT. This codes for CASRAGTGITGELFF.